This entry features one T cell receptor beta chain sequence. Its antigen is currently unknown. Between the trimmed V and J ends, which lost 2 bases and 2 bases, there was a span of 10 bases. Germline assignment: CDR1 MNHEY and CDR2 SVGAGI. The CDR3 contains 15 residues. Time point noted: week 35, safety follow-up. Vaccination used 300 ug of mutant IDH1 20-mer peptide per dose, with topical imiquimod. The sample belongs to a study of a mutant IDH1 vaccine in newly diagnosed glioma. Across the study: There were approximately 62% males and roughly 38% females among treated patients, whose mean age was about 40 years. Therapy received beforehand was radiotherapy, temozolomide, or both, with most patients given both.

Study conclusions and caveats: Of all patients, around 94% showed vaccine-induced immune responses.

TCRdb's table, derived via immunoSEQ multiplex PCR, lists solely in-frame clones and lacks some. This sample carries roughly 48,000 clones, around 80% of them seen once, and the ten largest clones take less than 15%. The chain uses TRBV6-5 and TRBJ2-1; tentatively, D is TRBD1 (6 bases). The sample in question was PBMCs, obtained from a glioma patient whose treatment included an IDH1 peptide vaccine. This TCR came from a man aged 35 to 55 with glioma. The CDR3 DNA reads as TGTGCCAGCAGTTACGACAAGGGGGCCTACAATGAGCAGTTCTTC. Translation: CASSYDKGAYNEQFF.